This TCR beta chain was sequenced for a study of shared clonotypes between healthy human individuals. On this clone itself: Other DNA sequences from this sample encode an identical CDR3 as well.

The CDR3 spans 12 residues. Trimming pared 1 base from V and 7 bases from J, leaving 5 bases between. The germline V gene has CDR1 MNHEY and CDR2 SMNVEV (reference sequence). The data were produced by immunoSEQ multiplex PCR, yet TCRdb's version contains in-frame clones alone and is incomplete. The data show about 1.5 million clones, 95% to 99% seen once. The sequence came from a young man in good health. The chain employs TRBV27 and TRBJ1-5; D is unresolved. Sequenced input: naive CD4+ T cells sorted from blood. Sample subset: CD45RA+ positively selected. The CDR3 DNA reads TGTGCCAGCAGTTTATTAGGGCAGCCCCAGCATTTT. It encodes CASSLLGQPQHF.